This T cell receptor (beta chain) comes out of a study of cytomegalovirus exposure and HLA in healthy donors. Study-wide points: The listing of 150 to 200 TCR beta chains classed them as cytomegalovirus-associated. Common viral pathogens seemed, in a later analysis, to connect with several of the most significant clusters. Judged likely to be a sequencing artifact was a cluster of highly shared sequence variants.

The study ran its PCR with 60 Vbeta and 13 Jbeta primers. This table comes from immunoSEQ multiplex PCR, and its TCRdb copy is limited to in-frame clones, with some not included. Of approximately 150,000 clones listed, 70% to 85% are singletons. Points on this clone: What it binds is not known.

Germline CDR1 and CDR2: MGHRA and YSYEKL. Trimming pared 4 bases from V and 6 bases from J, leaving 16 bases between. CDR3 length: 15 residues. V is TRBV4-1 and J is TRBJ2-1; TRBD2 might be the D (6 bases). This TCR was recovered from a male donor in good health and CMV-seronegative. Sequenced: PBMCs. CDR3 nucleotide sequence: TGCGCCAGCAGCCTACCTCTAGCGCAGGCCAATGAGCAGTTCTTC. Its translation is CASSLPLAQANEQFF.